These 17 T cell receptor beta chains were all obtained from the same sample, sequenced in a study of T-cell memory formation after mild COVID-19. TCRdb used MiXCR to reprocess the 5' RACE reads, holding one entry per CDR3 protein. This sample has about 400,000 distinct CDR3 sequences; roughly 17% occur once, and the top ten carry under 25%. The material sequenced was PBMCs or a T cell subset sorted from them (not recorded which). The receptors were sampled from a man aged 18 to 29 who had mild COVID-19 (a few samples of this study predate the infection). Cell type and time point are not known.

This clonotype came up a few times. The J gene is TRBJ2-7, the V gene TRBV5-1; no firm D call. V was shortened by 4 bases and J by 3 bases, with 20 bases between the two germline ends. This CDR3 comprises 16 residues. Germline V gene data show CDR1 as SGHRS and CDR2 as YFSETQ. The CDR3 DNA is TGCGCCAGCAGCCTCTCCCCGTCTCCGGTCGACTACGAGCAGTACGTC. This sequence encodes CASSLSPSPVDYEQYV.

This clonotype was recorded a few times. The gene calls are TRBV12-3 or TRBV12-4 and TRBJ2-1; tentatively, D is TRBD2 (6 bases). V was cut by 3 bases and J by 9 bases, with 18 bases left in between. The CDR3 loop spans 15 amino acids. CDR3 region: CASSLVRTIHSEQFF. CDR3 DNA sequence: TGTGCCAGCAGTTTGGTTAGGACTATACATTCTGAGCAGTTCTTC.

The genes are TRBV19 and TRBJ1-1, with TRBD1 matching over 7 bases. The CDR3 is made up of 16 amino acids. Germline-derived CDR1 and CDR2 are LNHDA and SQIVND (reference sequence). Losses at the gene ends were 1 base for V and 6 bases for J; bases not matched to a gene: 11. CDR3 sequence reads: CASSIGGGFFVAEAFF. CDR3 sequence (DNA): TGTGCCAGTAGTATAGGAGGGGGCTTTTTTGTTGCTGAAGCTTTCTTT.

The chain's CDR3 is CASSLGLADYNEQFF. CDR3 nucleotides: TGTGCCAGCAGCTTGGGACTAGCAGACTACAATGAGCAGTTCTTC. The chain combines TRBV11-2 with TRBJ2-1, with 9 bases identical to TRBD2. V gave up 3 bases and J gave up 3 bases; unmatched junction bases: 3. Germline-derived CDR1 and CDR2 are SGHAT and FQNNGV. The CDR3 loop spans 15 amino acids.

The chain joins TRBV7-3 to TRBJ2-5; 8 bases are a match to TRBD2. This CDR3 region has 15 residues. CDR1 and CDR2 (germline): SGHTA, FQGTGA. The V segment lost 3 bases and the J segment 4 bases; nucleotides outside the gene matches: 7. The CDR3 loop is CASSFDGGAIETQYF. In nucleotides, the CDR3 is TGTGCCAGCAGCTTTGACGGGGGGGCTATAGAGACCCAGTACTTC.

This clonotype was picked up many times. CDR3 sequence: CASSLDRLNSPLHF. DNA of the CDR3: TGTGCCAGCAGCCTGGACAGGCTTAATTCACCCCTCCACTTT. This rearrangement joins TRBV7-8 to TRBJ1-6; 7 bases agree with TRBD1. Germline CDR1 reads SGHVS; CDR2 reads FQNEAQ. J lost 6 bases, V lost 5 bases, and 4 bases had no gene match. The CDR3 loop spans 14 amino acids.

This clonotype occurred many times. The DNA for the CDR3 is TGTGCCAGCAGCTTTGACAGGGACGGCTACACCTTC. The encoded protein is CASSFDRDGYTF. The chain couples TRBV5-5 to TRBJ1-2; 7 bases line up with TRBD1. CDR1 SGHKS and CDR2 YYEKEE come from the germline V gene (reference sequence). V lost 2 bases and J lost 8; bases outside the gene matches: 3. The CDR3 runs 12 residues.

The rearrangement uses TRBV9 and TRBJ2-3; no clear D. This CDR3 spans 14 amino acids. V was pared by 0 bases and J by 4 bases, with 9 bases between. Germline lookup yields CDR1 SGDLS and CDR2 YYNGEE. CDR3 sequence: CASSVGRLPDTQYF. The CDR3 coding sequence is TGTGCCAGCAGCGTAGGCCGACTCCCAGATACGCAGTATTTT.

The rearrangement joins TRBV28 to TRBJ1-2, with 9 bases that match TRBD1. Germline values: CDR1 MDHEN, CDR2 SYDVKM. The V and J ends lost 2 bases and 2 bases, in that order; junction bases with no gene match: 12. CDR3 length: 18 residues. The CDR3 DNA follows: TGTGCCAGCAGTTTAAGGGGGCGGACAGGGGTCCTGAACTATGGCTACACCTTC. Its protein is CASSLRGRTGVLNYGYTF.

V usage is TRBV4-2 and J usage is TRBJ2-3, with TRBD2 matching over 8 bases. Germline loops: CDR1 LGHNA, CDR2 YNFKEQ. After removal of 1 base from V and 2 bases from J, the junction contained 2 bases not matched to a gene. CDR3 length: 15 residues. The CDR3 nucleotides read TGTGCCAGCAGCCAAGTAGCGGGGTTCACAGATACGCAGTATTTT. Its protein is CASSQVAGFTDTQYF.

The chain has TRBV9 and TRBJ2-7, with D perhaps TRBD2 (6 bases). The CDR3 runs to 16 residues. Germline-derived CDR1 and CDR2 are SGDLS and YYNGEE. V was pared by 0 bases and J by 4 bases, with 17 bases between. The CDR3 is CASSVVRRAERYEQYV. The CDR3 DNA reads TGTGCCAGCAGCGTAGTTAGGAGGGCAGAGAGGTACGAGCAGTACGTC.

The chain carries TRBV20-1 and TRBJ2-7; 10 positions match TRBD1. Trimming took 0 bases from V and 0 from J; bases not matched to a gene: 8. Germline CDR1 and CDR2: DFQATT and SNEGSKA (reference sequence). The CDR3 contains 17 residues. CDR3 sequence reads: CSARDSGQGDYSYEQYF. Here the CDR3 DNA reads TGCAGTGCTAGAGACTCCGGACAGGGGGACTACTCCTACGAGCAGTACTTC.

The chain recombines TRBV20-1 with TRBJ2-1; 11 bases are a match to TRBD2. The V gene's germline CDR1 is DFQATT and CDR2 SNEGSKA (reference sequence). V was clipped by 3 bases and J by 8 bases; unmatched bases: 12. The CDR3 runs to 16 residues. CDR3 sequence: CSASEAGTSGGYEQFF. The CDR3 nucleotides read TGCAGTGCTAGCGAAGCCGGGACTAGCGGTGGCTATGAGCAGTTCTTC.

The chain is built from TRBV3-1 and TRBJ2-7; D not resolved. Germline lookup yields CDR1 LGHDT and CDR2 YNNKEL (reference sequence). V was pared by 7 bases and J by 3 bases, with 16 bases between. CDR3 length: 14 residues. This CDR3 reads CASTPLRWSYEQYV. In DNA form, the CDR3 reads TGTGCCAGCACCCCCTTGCGCTGGAGCTACGAGCAGTACGTC.

The chain carries TRBV7-9 and TRBJ1-3, with a weak D call TRBD1 (5 bases). This CDR3 has 15 amino acids. V lost 5 bases and J 4 bases, leaving 15 bases between the germline ends. CDR1 is SEHNR, CDR2 FQNEAQ, per germline (reference sequence). The CDR3, as DNA: TGTGCCAGCAGCCTTAGAAGGACATCGGGAAACACCATATATTTT. This codes for CASSLRRTSGNTIYF. Together with reference TRBV7-9 and TRBJ1-3, the CDR3 gives the full variable domain: DTGVSQNPRHKITKRGQNVTFRCDPISEHNRLYWYRQTLGQGPEFLTYFQNEAQLEKSRLLSDRFSAERPKGSFSTLEIQRTEQGDSAMYLCASSLRRTSGNTIYFGEGSWLTVV.

The chain links TRBV18 to TRBJ1-1; TRBD1 might be the D (5 bases). This CDR3 spans 15 amino acids. Trimming removed 1 base at V and 5 bases at J, with 14 bases between. Germline CDR1 KGHSH, CDR2 LQKENI. The CDR3 loop is CASSPLNPRGTEAFF. CDR3 sequence (DNA): TGTGCCAGCTCACCACTTAACCCTCGGGGGACTGAAGCTTTCTTT.

This clonotype has a count of ten or more. The gene calls are TRBV24-1 and TRBJ2-1; no reliable D call. Looked up from germline, CDR1 is KGHDR and CDR2 is SFDVKD. Trimming pared 4 bases from V and 1 base from J, leaving 10 bases between. This CDR3 is 15 amino acids long. CDR3 loop: CATSDPGRSYNEQFF. In DNA form, the CDR3 reads TGTGCCACCAGTGACCCAGGACGGTCCTACAATGAGCAGTTCTTC.